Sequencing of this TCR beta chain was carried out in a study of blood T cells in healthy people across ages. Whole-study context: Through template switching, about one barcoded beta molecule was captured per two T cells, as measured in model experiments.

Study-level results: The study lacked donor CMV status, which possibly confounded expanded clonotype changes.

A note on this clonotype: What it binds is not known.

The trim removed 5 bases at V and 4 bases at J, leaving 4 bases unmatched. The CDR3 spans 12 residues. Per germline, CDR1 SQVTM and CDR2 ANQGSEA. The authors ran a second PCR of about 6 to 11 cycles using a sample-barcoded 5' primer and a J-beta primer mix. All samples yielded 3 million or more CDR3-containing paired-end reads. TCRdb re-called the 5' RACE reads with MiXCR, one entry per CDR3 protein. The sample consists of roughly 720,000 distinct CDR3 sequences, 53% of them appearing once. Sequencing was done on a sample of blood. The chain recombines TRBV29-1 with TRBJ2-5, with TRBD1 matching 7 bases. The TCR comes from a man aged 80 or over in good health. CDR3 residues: CSVWTGRETQYF. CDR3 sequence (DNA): TGCAGCGTTTGGACAGGAAGAGAGACCCAGTACTTC.